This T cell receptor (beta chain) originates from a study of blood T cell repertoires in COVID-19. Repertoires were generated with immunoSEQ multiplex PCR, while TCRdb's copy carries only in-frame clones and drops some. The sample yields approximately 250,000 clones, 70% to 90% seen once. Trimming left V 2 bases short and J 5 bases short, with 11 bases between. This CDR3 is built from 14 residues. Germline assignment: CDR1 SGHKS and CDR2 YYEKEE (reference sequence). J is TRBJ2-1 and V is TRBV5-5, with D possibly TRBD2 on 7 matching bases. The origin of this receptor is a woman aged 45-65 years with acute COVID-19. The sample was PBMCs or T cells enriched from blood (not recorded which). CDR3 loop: CASSFGGGNNEQFF. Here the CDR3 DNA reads TGTGCCAGCAGCTTTGGCGGGGGCAACAATGAGCAGTTCTTC. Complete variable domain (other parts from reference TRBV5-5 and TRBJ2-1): DAGVTQSPTHLIKTRGQQVTLRCSPISGHKSVSWYQQVLGQGPQFIFQYYEKEERGRGNFPDRFSARQFPNYSSELNVNALLLGDSALYLCASSFGGGNNEQFFGPGTRLTVL.